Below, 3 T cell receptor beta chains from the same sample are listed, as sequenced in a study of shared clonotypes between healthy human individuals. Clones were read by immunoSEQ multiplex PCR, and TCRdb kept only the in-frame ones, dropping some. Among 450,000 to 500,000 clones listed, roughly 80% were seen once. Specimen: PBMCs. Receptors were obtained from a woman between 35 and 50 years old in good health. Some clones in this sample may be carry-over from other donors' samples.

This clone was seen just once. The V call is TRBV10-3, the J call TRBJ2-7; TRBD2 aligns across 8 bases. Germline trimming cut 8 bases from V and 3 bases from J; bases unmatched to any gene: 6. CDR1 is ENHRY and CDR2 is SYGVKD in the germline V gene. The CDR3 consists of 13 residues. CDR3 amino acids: CAIGGTSDYEQYF. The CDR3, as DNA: TGTGCCATCGGCGGGACTAGTGACTACGAGCAGTACTTC.

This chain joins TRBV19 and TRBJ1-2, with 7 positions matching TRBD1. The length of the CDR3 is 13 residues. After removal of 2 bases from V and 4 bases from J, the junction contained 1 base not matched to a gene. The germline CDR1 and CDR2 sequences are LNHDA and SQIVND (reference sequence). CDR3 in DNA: TGTGCCAGTAGTATACGGGACAGCTATGGCTACACCTTC. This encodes CASSIRDSYGYTF.

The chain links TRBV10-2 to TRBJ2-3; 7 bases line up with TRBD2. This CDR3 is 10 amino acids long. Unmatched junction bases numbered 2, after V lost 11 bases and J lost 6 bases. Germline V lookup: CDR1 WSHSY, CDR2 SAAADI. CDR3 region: CASGGDTQYF. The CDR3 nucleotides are TGCGCCTCCGGGGGGGATACGCAGTATTTT.